Each of the 32 T cell receptor beta chains below was sequenced from the same sample in a study of CD8+CD57+ T cells in acquired aplastic anemia. TCR beta VDJ and CDR3 were profiled, and genomic DNA was the template. TCRdb independently ran MiXCR on the reads; one entry per CDR3 protein. The table has under 250,000 distinct CDR3 sequences, 50% to 70% seen once. Flow cytometry had shown expanded CD8+CD57+ cells in the patients chosen for sequencing. The sequencing input was sorted CD4+, CD8+, or CD8+CD57+ T cells (not recorded which) from PBMCs. The receptors come from a human donor with aplastic anemia.

This clonotype appeared many times. The chain links TRBV9 to TRBJ2-1; TRBD2 agrees at 8 bases. The ends lost 3 bases at V and 6 bases at J; junction bases unmatched: 5. The CDR3 has 14 residues. The germline gives CDR1 SGDLS, CDR2 YYNGEE. In DNA form, the CDR3 reads TGTGCCAGCAGCGAAATAGCGGGGAGCAATGAGCAGTTCTTC. As protein: CASSEIAGSNEQFF.

The genes are TRBV2 and TRBJ2-5; D is unresolved. Germline V lookup: CDR1 SNHLY, CDR2 FYNNEI. V lost 7 bases and J lost 0, with 12 bases in between. This CDR3 spans 14 amino acids. In DNA, the CDR3 is TGTGCCAGCACAGGAGTGACCTACCAAGAGACCCAGTACTTC. Protein: CASTGVTYQETQYF.

The table lists this clonotype with a count of one. A junction boundary mismatches the germline segment, possibly from a read error. The chain is built from TRBV24-1 and TRBJ2-3; possibly TRBD1 for D (6 bases). This CDR3 has 16 residues. Germline V gives CDR1 KGHDR, CDR2 SFDVKD. CDR3 loop: CATSDPQGIGTDTQYF. The CDR3 nucleotides are TGTGCCACCAGTGATCCGCAGGGGATCGGCACAGATACGCAGTACTTT.

CDR3 in amino acids: CASSSGSSATGELFF. The CDR3 nucleotides read TGTGCCAGCAGCTCAGGGTCTTCCGCCACCGGGGAGCTGTTTTTT. The chain joins TRBV7-6 to TRBJ2-2; a weak D match, TRBD1 (5 bases). The length of the CDR3 is 15 residues. The germline gives CDR1 SGHVS, CDR2 FNYEAQ. V was pared by 4 bases and J by 4 bases, with 13 bases between.

This clonotype turned up a few times. The chain uses TRBV20-1 and TRBJ2-7, with D possibly being TRBD2 (5 bases). This CDR3 is 16 amino acids long. Looked up from germline, CDR1 is DFQATT and CDR2 is SNEGSKA (reference sequence). The V and J ends lost 0 bases and 3 bases respectively, with 18 bases between them. CDR3 in amino acids: CSARDRSSGTLYEQYF. DNA for the CDR3: TGCAGTGCTAGAGATAGGTCCAGCGGAACCCTCTACGAGCAGTACTTC.

The chain couples TRBV29-1 to TRBJ2-1, with 7 bases aligning to TRBD2. The CDR3 runs to 13 residues. CDR1 SQVTM and CDR2 ANQGSEA come from the germline V gene. Here the CDR3 DNA reads TGCAGTGCTAGACCCAGCGGGGACAATGAGCAGTTCTTC. Translation gives CSARPSGDNEQFF.

This clonotype occurred a few times. The chain is built from TRBV15 and TRBJ2-5, with D possibly TRBD2 on 6 matching bases. V gave up 1 base and J gave up 5 bases, with 11 bases separating them. Germline V gives CDR1 LNHNV, CDR2 YYDKDF (reference sequence). The CDR3 extends over 14 amino acids. The CDR3 here is CATSRGGGTETQYF. Here the CDR3 DNA reads TGTGCCACCAGCAGAGGTGGAGGGACGGAGACCCAGTACTTC.

This clonotype was detected ten times or more. This chain joins TRBV19 and TRBJ1-5, with D possibly matching TRBD1 (5 bases). Trimming took 5 bases from V and 0 from J, leaving 23 bases between them. Germline assignment: CDR1 LNHDA and CDR2 SQIVND (reference sequence). The length of the CDR3 is 19 residues. In DNA, the CDR3 is TGTGCCAGTAGTCTTATGACAGAAACACGGGTTTATAGCAATCAGCCCCAGCATTTT. Translated: CASSLMTETRVYSNQPQHF.

The V and J genes are TRBV11-2 and TRBJ2-1, with unresolved D. The CDR3 runs to 11 residues. The V end was cut by 6 bases, the J end by 9 bases, with 9 bases between. Germline CDR1 reads SGHAT; CDR2 reads FQNNGV. The CDR3 sequence: CASSSLGEQFF. CDR3 in DNA: TGTGCCAGCAGTTCCTTGGGTGAGCAGTTCTTC.

This clonotype appeared a single time. The gene calls are TRBV20-1 and TRBJ1-1; TRBD1 is a possible D gene (6 bases). Trimming cost V 6 bases and J 1 base, with 15 bases left between them. The length of the CDR3 is 14 residues. CDR1 DFQATT and CDR2 SNEGSKA come from the germline V gene (reference sequence). CDR3 nucleotides: TGCAGTGCGGAAGATACAGGGCGGAACACTGAAGCTTTCTTT. The encoded protein is CSAEDTGRNTEAFF.

The sample holds one count of this clonotype. This chain uses TRBV20-1 with TRBJ2-5; 8 nucleotides match TRBD1. The J call could be wrong; TRBJ2-1 is a better fit for the DNA end. CDR1 is DFQATT and CDR2 is SNEGSKA in the germline V gene (reference sequence). CDR3 length: 13 residues. The CDR3 region has the DNA TGCAGTGCTAGAAGGGACAGGAACAATGAGCAGTTCTTC. Residues: CSARRDRNNEQFF.

This chain links TRBV15 with TRBJ2-1, with D hard to call. Trimming took off 0 bases at V and 0 bases at J, with 0 bases between the two ends. CDR3 length: 13 amino acids. Germline loops: CDR1 LNHNV, CDR2 YYDKDF (reference sequence). The CDR3 bases are TGTGCCACCAGCAGAGACTCCTACAATGAGCAGTTCTTC. Translating it yields CATSRDSYNEQFF.

V and J are TRBV5-1 and TRBJ1-2; unclear D gene. From germline, CDR1 is SGHRS and CDR2 YFSETQ. V shed 4 bases and J shed 6 bases, with 10 bases lying between them. CDR3 length: 12 residues. The DNA of the CDR3 is TGCGCCAGCAGCACGGCAGGCGATGGCTACACCTTC. Translated, it gives CASSTAGDGYTF. Full variable domain (missing parts from reference TRBV5-1 and TRBJ1-2): KAGVTQTPRYLIKTRGQQVTLSCSPISGHRSVSWYQQTPGQGLQFLFEYFSETQRNKGNFPGRFSGRQFSNSRSEMNVSTLELGDSALYLCASSTAGDGYTFGSGTRLTVV.

The rearrangement links TRBV7-2 to TRBJ2-7; D gene ambiguous. The CDR3 is 10 residues long. V was clipped by 5 bases and J by 7 bases, with 6 bases between them. CDR1 is SGHTA and CDR2 is FQGNSA in the germline V gene. The CDR3 DNA reads TGTGCCAGCAGCGCGAATGAGCAGTACTTC. Protein: CASSANEQYF.

The chain couples TRBV29-1 to TRBJ2-7; the D is unclear. Deletions cut 1 base from V and 2 bases from J, with 15 bases between. The CDR3 length is 15 residues. CDR1 and CDR2 from the germline V gene are SQVTM and ANQGSEA. DNA of the CDR3: TGCAGCGTTGAAGGGTCTGTGGGAAAACCCTACGAGCAGTACTTC. Translated, it gives CSVEGSVGKPYEQYF.

The rearrangement uses TRBV6-1 and TRBJ1-6; 8 nucleotides match TRBD1. This CDR3 is 14 amino acids long. Per the germline V gene, CDR1 is MNHNS and CDR2 is SASEGT. Unmatched junction bases numbered 2, after V lost 5 bases and J lost 5 bases. In DNA, the CDR3 is TGTGCCAGCAGTCGACAGGGGAATAATTCACCCCTCCACTTT. Its translation is CASSRQGNNSPLHF.

This chain uses TRBV6-6 with TRBJ2-1; 10 nucleotides align to TRBD2. The germline gives CDR1 MNHNY, CDR2 SVGAGI (reference sequence). V was pared by 5 bases and J by 6 bases, with 7 bases of the junction left unmatched. The CDR3 loop spans 15 amino acids. CDR3 residues: CASSVSSGSFNEQFF. The DNA for the CDR3 is TGTGCCAGCAGTGTGTCTAGCGGGAGTTTCAATGAGCAGTTCTTC.

The genes are TRBV29-1 and TRBJ2-1, with 8 positions matching TRBD2. The trim removed 4 bases at V and 4 bases at J, leaving 6 bases unmatched. CDR3 length: 14 residues. Germline CDR1 and CDR2: SQVTM and ANQGSEA. The CDR3 region is CSVVGTSGYNEQFF. In nucleotides, the CDR3 is TGCAGCGTTGTCGGAACTAGCGGTTACAATGAGCAGTTCTTC.

This clonotype was seen a few times. The CDR3 sequence is CASSAPGQSYEQYF. For the CDR3, the DNA is TGTGCCAGCAGTGCCCCCGGGCAAAGCTACGAGCAGTACTTC. This chain connects TRBV25-1 to TRBJ2-7; the D is unclear. V dropped 4 bases and J dropped 3 bases, with 13 bases sitting between them. The V gene's germline CDR1 is MGHDK and CDR2 SYGVNS. This CDR3 has 14 amino acids.

The V call is TRBV2, the J call TRBJ1-2; the D is unclear. The CDR3 length is 13 residues. V lost 7 bases to trimming and J lost 7 bases, with 16 bases between them. CDR1 is SNHLY, CDR2 FYNNEI, per germline. The CDR3 loop reads CASTERGSPGYTF. In DNA form, the CDR3 reads TGTGCCAGCACCGAACGAGGGTCTCCTGGCTACACCTTC.

The chain couples TRBV24-1 to TRBJ1-2; 7 bases are shared with TRBD1. With V trimmed by 4 bases and J by 4 bases, 8 bases remained unmatched. Germline V lookup: CDR1 KGHDR, CDR2 SFDVKD. There are 15 residues in the CDR3. The CDR3 region is CATSDPRTGPYGYTF. DNA for the CDR3: TGTGCCACCAGTGACCCACGGACAGGACCCTATGGCTACACCTTC.

A remark on this clonotype: Its ends do not fully match the called genes, so a read error is possible. The chain is built from TRBV7-3 and TRBJ2-5; D is possibly TRBD1 or TRBD2 (5 bases each). Germline V lookup: CDR1 SGHTA, CDR2 FQGTGA. The CDR3 is 13 residues long. DNA of the CDR3: TGCGCCAGCAGCGCCCCGGGGCGAGAGACCCAGTACTTC. Its protein is CASSAPGRETQYF.

V gene TRBV2 combines with J gene TRBJ2-1; 12 nucleotides agree with TRBD1. Per the germline V gene, CDR1 is SNHLY and CDR2 is FYNNEI. The CDR3 totals 14 residues. Trimming cost V 10 bases and J 7 bases; bases outside gene matches: 8. DNA of the CDR3: TGTGCCATCGAGTGGGACAGGGGGCATAATGAGCAGTTCTTC. Translation: CAIEWDRGHNEQFF.

This sequence joins TRBV20-1 and TRBJ1-1; D is undetermined. Germline assignment: CDR1 DFQATT and CDR2 SNEGSKA (reference sequence). The CDR3 runs 12 residues. The germline V and J ends were trimmed by 4 bases and 7 bases, with 13 bases remaining between them. The CDR3 sequence: CSATGPAFEAFF. The DNA for the CDR3 is TGCAGTGCTACCGGGCCGGCATTTGAAGCTTTCTTT.

The chain has TRBV6-4 and TRBJ2-7, with 7 positions matching TRBD1. The germline V gene encodes CDR1 MRHNA and CDR2 SNTAGT. This CDR3 contains 14 residues. The V segment lost 3 bases and the J segment 3 bases; nucleotides outside the gene matches: 5. The CDR3 loop is CASSEAGTVYEQYF. CDR3 coding DNA: TGTGCCAGCAGTGAAGCCGGGACAGTCTACGAGCAGTACTTC.

This clonotype was found a few times. V and J are TRBV29-1 and TRBJ2-7; D may be TRBD1 (6 bases). V was clipped by 6 bases and J by 3 bases, with 18 bases between them. This CDR3 is built from 14 residues. Per the germline V gene, CDR1 is SQVTM and CDR2 is ANQGSEA. The CDR3 sequence: CSVGARGSYYEQYF. The CDR3 DNA reads TGCAGCGTCGGAGCCAGGGGATCTTACTACGAGCAGTACTTC.

The V call is TRBV2, the J call TRBJ1-5, with a possible D match to TRBD1 (5 bases). V was pared by 6 bases and J by 0 bases, with 9 bases between. The germline V gene encodes CDR1 SNHLY and CDR2 FYNNEI. The CDR3 length is 14 residues. CDR3 in amino acids: CASSLDSSNQPQHF. The CDR3 bases are TGTGCCAGCAGCTTAGACAGTAGCAATCAGCCCCAGCATTTT. Full variable domain (outside the CDR3, taken from reference TRBV2 and TRBJ1-5): EPEVTQTPSHQVTQMGQEVILRCVPISNHLYFYWYRQILGQKVEFLVSFYNNEISEKSEIFDDQFSVERPDGSNFTLKIRSTKLEDSAMYFCASSLDSSNQPQHFGDGTRLSIL.

The rearrangement joins TRBV15 to TRBJ1-2; D uncertain. Per the germline V gene, CDR1 is LNHNV and CDR2 is YYDKDF (reference sequence). This CDR3 contains 13 residues. V was clipped by 5 bases and J by 4 bases, with 11 bases between them. The DNA for the CDR3 is TGTGCCACCAGCCCAACCAACCCCTATGGCTACACCTTC. The encoded protein is CATSPTNPYGYTF.

V usage is TRBV25-1 and J usage is TRBJ2-5; TRBD1 aligns across 10 bases. Trimming removed 5 bases from V and 4 bases from J; junction bases left unmatched: 7. This CDR3 contains 15 residues. From germline, CDR1 is MGHDK and CDR2 SYGVNS. The CDR3 coding sequence is TGTGCCAGCAGTCGGGACAGGGGAGGACGAGAGACCCAGTACTTC. Translating gives CASSRDRGGRETQYF.

Comments on this clonotype: The junction departs from germline at one end; a sequencing error may be responsible. CDR3 DNA: TGCAGCGCTGAAGGACAGGACGGAACCCTCCACTTT. Its translation is CSAEGQDGTLHF. The chain carries TRBV29-1 and TRBJ1-6; 7 positions agree with TRBD1. This CDR3 contains 12 residues. CDR1 and CDR2 (germline): SQVTM, ANQGSEA. The full variable domain, completed using reference TRBV29-1 and TRBJ1-6, is SAVISQKPSRDICQRGTSLTIQCQVDSQVTMMFWYRQQPGQSLTLIATANQGSEATYESGFVIDKFPISRPNLTFSTLTVSNMSPEDSSIYLCSAEGQDGTLHFGNGTRLTVT.

V is TRBV20-1 and J is TRBJ2-1, with 10 positions matching TRBD2. Per the germline V gene, CDR1 is DFQATT and CDR2 is SNEGSKA (reference sequence). The CDR3 is 13 amino acids. J was trimmed by 3 bases and V by 5 bases; bases with no gene match: 1. The CDR3 protein is CSAGLAVYNEQFF. For the CDR3, the DNA is TGCAGTGCTGGACTAGCGGTCTACAATGAGCAGTTCTTC.

In its sample, this clonotype was seen once. The chain recombines TRBV7-4 with TRBJ1-2, with unresolved D. Germline-derived CDR1 and CDR2 are SGHVT and SQSDAQ. Trimming pared 1 base from V and 8 bases from J, leaving 14 bases between. This CDR3 spans 14 amino acids. CDR3 DNA sequence: TGTGCCAGCAGCTTAGGGTTGGGGAGGAGAGGCTACACCTTC. The encoded protein is CASSLGLGRRGYTF.